Below, 29 T cell receptor beta chains from the same sample are listed, as sequenced in a study of blood T cell repertoires in COVID-19. The data were produced by immunoSEQ multiplex PCR, yet TCRdb's version contains in-frame clones alone and is incomplete. The data contain approximately 58,000 clones, roughly 90% of them singletons. Material: peripheral blood. These receptors were taken from a human donor in a cohort sampled during active COVID-19.

CDR3 loop: CASSRQESDNEKLFF. DNA of the CDR3: TGTGCCAGCTCACGACAGGAGAGCGATAATGAAAAACTGTTTTTT. This chain connects TRBV18 to TRBJ1-4, with a tentative D call TRBD1 (6 bases). This CDR3 contains 15 residues. CDR1 and CDR2 (germline): KGHSH, LQKENI. The germline V and J ends were trimmed by 4 bases and 4 bases, with 13 bases remaining between them.

The rearrangement links TRBV5-4 to TRBJ2-5, with D possibly matching TRBD1 (6 bases). Trimming left V 4 bases short and J 5 bases short, with 18 bases between. The CDR3 spans 15 residues. The germline V gene has CDR1 SGHNT and CDR2 YYREEE (reference sequence). CDR3 amino acids: CASSPPGHRRETQYF. CDR3 DNA: TGTGCCAGCAGCCCCCCGGGACATAGGAGGGAGACCCAGTACTTC.

This rearrangement joins TRBV19 to TRBJ2-3; possible D gene TRBD1, 6 bases. Germline lookup yields CDR1 LNHDA and CDR2 SQIVND (reference sequence). This CDR3 is 14 amino acids long. V was shortened by 7 bases and J by 6 bases, with 17 bases between the two germline ends. In DNA, the CDR3 is TGTGCCAGTACCAGAGGACAGCTCCTCGATACGCAGTATTTT. As protein: CASTRGQLLDTQYF. The whole variable domain, remainder taken from reference TRBV19 and TRBJ2-3, is DGGITQSPKYLFRKEGQNVTLSCEQNLNHDAMYWYRQDPGQGLRLIYYSQIVNDFQKGDIAEGYSVSREKKESFPLTVTSAQKNPTAFYLCASTRGQLLDTQYFGPGTRLTVL.

This chain joins TRBV24-1 and TRBJ2-3; TRBD2 matches at 9 bases. The CDR3 spans 15 residues. V lost 9 bases to trimming and J lost 3 bases; unmatched junction nucleotides: 9. CDR1 KGHDR and CDR2 SFDVKD come from the germline V gene. CDR3 bases: TGTGCCACCCGTAGCGGGAGCACCAGGACAGATACGCAGTATTTT. Translation gives CATRSGSTRTDTQYF.

This clone has just a few counts. The chain employs TRBV7-9 and TRBJ1-1; TRBD1 matches at 7 bases. CDR3 length: 13 residues. Germline V gene lookup returns CDR1 SEHNR and CDR2 FQNEAQ (reference sequence). V lost 6 bases, J lost 4 bases, and 5 bases stayed unmatched. The DNA of the CDR3 is TGTGCCAGCAGTCCAGGGGGGTCCACTGAAGCTTTCTTT. Translating it yields CASSPGGSTEAFF. Using reference TRBV7-9 and TRBJ1-1 for the parts outside the CDR3, the full variable domain is DTGVSQNPRHKITKRGQNVTFRCDPISEHNRLYWYRQTLGQGPEFLTYFQNEAQLEKSRLLSDRFSAERPKGSFSTLEIQRTEQGDSAMYLCASSPGGSTEAFFGQGTRLTVV.

V usage is TRBV4-3 and J usage is TRBJ1-5; 7 bases match TRBD1. Germline loops: CDR1 LGHNA, CDR2 YSLEER. This CDR3 has 15 residues. With 4 bases clipped from V and 1 base from J, the junction kept 4 bases outside the gene matches. The CDR3 sequence: CASSPDRMSNQPQHF. The CDR3 coding sequence is TGCGCCAGCAGCCCGGACAGGATGAGCAATCAGCCCCAGCATTTT.

The rearrangement joins TRBV30 to TRBJ2-5; perhaps TRBD2 as D (7 bases). The CDR3 sequence is 11 residues long. Germline lookup yields CDR1 GTSNPN and CDR2 SVGIG (reference sequence). Trimming removed 1 base at V and 9 bases at J, with 9 bases between. Written as DNA, the CDR3 is TGTGCCTGGAGTGGGGAGGGGGCCCAGTACTTC. This sequence encodes CAWSGEGAQYF.

The chain joins TRBV28 to TRBJ1-1; 7 bases line up with TRBD1. V lost 5 bases and J lost 4; bases outside the gene matches: 10. In germline, CDR1 is MDHEN, CDR2 SYDVKM. The CDR3 covers 15 residues. As DNA, the CDR3 is TGTGCCAGCAGTCCGGCTTCCACAGGGGTCACTGAAGCTTTCTTT. It is translated as CASSPASTGVTEAFF.

CDR3 bases: TGTGCCTGGAGTGTACAGGTAGACTATGGCTACACCTTC. It translates to CAWSVQVDYGYTF. V and J are TRBV30 and TRBJ1-2, with a possible D match to TRBD1 (5 bases). V was shortened by 0 bases and J by 3 bases, with 8 bases between the two germline ends. Germline lookup yields CDR1 GTSNPN and CDR2 SVGIG (reference sequence). The CDR3 covers 13 residues.

In this sample, this clone turned up once. This chain uses TRBV2 with TRBJ2-7; TRBD1 matches at 10 bases. The CDR3 loop spans 14 amino acids. Trimming at V came to 11 bases and at J to 0 bases, leaving 7 bases not matched to a gene. Germline V gene sequence: CDR1 SNHLY, CDR2 FYNNEI. CDR3: CAGTGTGVSYEQYF. CDR3 in DNA: TGTGCCGGTACCGGGACAGGGGTCTCCTACGAGCAGTACTTC.

In its sample, this clone was seen once. This chain uses TRBV6-2 or TRBV6-3 with TRBJ2-3; D is unclear. The CDR3 extends over 11 amino acids. Germline V gene data show CDR1 as MNHEY and CDR2 as SVGEGT. Trimming left V 5 bases short and J 2 bases short, with 2 bases between. CDR3 sequence reads: CASSHTDTQYF. For the CDR3, the DNA is TGTGCCAGCAGTCACACAGATACGCAGTATTTT.

CDR3 coding DNA: TGCGCCAGCACCCCGGGACATGACTCCAATGAGCAGTTCTTC. Its protein is CASTPGHDSNEQFF. The rearrangement links TRBV5-1 to TRBJ2-1; TRBD1 might be the D (6 bases). Trimming removed 6 bases at V and 6 bases at J, with 16 bases between. CDR3 length: 14 residues. The germline V gene has CDR1 SGHRS and CDR2 YFSETQ.

The rearrangement uses TRBV19 and TRBJ1-1; no reliable D call. Germline CDR1 is LNHDA and CDR2 is SQIVND (reference sequence). Between the trimmed V and J ends, which lost 7 bases and 1 base, there was a span of 7 bases. The CDR3 is 12 residues long. The CDR3, as DNA: TGTGCCAGTAAAAACAAGAACACTGAAGCTTTCTTT. Protein product: CASKNKNTEAFF.

The rearrangement joins TRBV19 to TRBJ2-1; perhaps TRBD1 as D (6 bases). Trimming shortened V by 7 bases and J by 5 bases, and 18 bases separated the two germline ends. CDR1 LNHDA and CDR2 SQIVND come from the germline V gene (reference sequence). The CDR3 spans 15 residues. In nucleotides, the CDR3 is TGTGCCAGTATGAGGGCGACAGGTTCTGACAATGAGCAGTTCTTC. Encoded protein: CASMRATGSDNEQFF.

The V and J genes are TRBV7-8 and TRBJ1-1; D is unclear. This CDR3 has 13 amino acids. Trimming cost V 1 base and J 7 bases, with 10 bases left between them. The germline gives CDR1 SGHVS, CDR2 FQNEAQ. CDR3 bases: TGTGCCAGCAGCTTAGGCCTTCAGGATGAAGCTTTCTTT. Its protein is CASSLGLQDEAFF.

This rearrangement joins TRBV11-2 to TRBJ2-7; tentative D call: TRBD1 (6 bases). With 6 bases removed from V and 3 bases from J, the gap between germline ends came to 12 bases. Germline V lookup: CDR1 SGHAT, CDR2 FQNNGV. The CDR3 loop spans 13 amino acids. Here the CDR3 reads CASRGQINYEQYF. The DNA for the CDR3 is TGTGCCAGCAGAGGACAGATAAACTACGAGCAGTACTTC. Complete variable domain (other parts from reference TRBV11-2 and TRBJ2-7): EAGVAQSPRYKIIEKRQSVAFWCNPISGHATLYWYQQILGQGPKLLIQFQNNGVVDDSQLPKDRFSAERLKGVDSTLKIQPAKLEDSAVYLCASRGQINYEQYFGPGTRLTVT.

The chain is built from TRBV6-5 and TRBJ1-2; 9 bases are shared with TRBD1. With V trimmed by 5 bases and J by 5 bases, 3 bases remained unmatched. Germline V lookup: CDR1 MNHEY, CDR2 SVGAGI. The CDR3 has 13 residues. This chain's CDR3 is CASSTQGAYGYTF. In DNA, the CDR3 is TGTGCCAGCAGTACACAGGGGGCGTATGGCTACACCTTC.

V gene TRBV19 combines with J gene TRBJ1-2; possible D gene TRBD1, 6 bases. V lost 8 bases and J lost 7, with 14 bases in between. This CDR3 contains 12 residues. In germline, CDR1 is LNHDA, CDR2 SQIVND (reference sequence). CDR3 sequence reads: CASQSDRSGYTF. The CDR3 DNA follows: TGTGCCAGTCAATCCGACAGGTCTGGCTACACCTTC.

The chain is built from TRBV6-1 and TRBJ1-1; unclear D gene. V dropped 3 bases and J dropped 1 base, with 12 bases sitting between them. CDR3 length: 15 residues. In germline, CDR1 is MNHNS, CDR2 SASEGT. CDR3 DNA: TGTGCCAGCAGTGATGGATCCGGCGGGAACACTGAAGCTTTCTTT. Translation: CASSDGSGGNTEAFF.

The chain links TRBV5-1 to TRBJ2-1; 12 nucleotides line up with TRBD2. Germline CDR1 SGHRS, CDR2 YFSETQ. J lost 8 bases, V lost 6 bases, and 6 bases had no gene match. The CDR3 spans 14 residues. CDR3 sequence reads: CASTSGGAEDEQFF. DNA for the CDR3: TGCGCCAGCACTAGCGGGGGGGCTGAGGATGAGCAGTTCTTC. The whole variable domain, remainder taken from reference TRBV5-1 and TRBJ2-1, is KAGVTQTPRYLIKTRGQQVTLSCSPISGHRSVSWYQQTPGQGLQFLFEYFSETQRNKGNFPGRFSGRQFSNSRSEMNVSTLELGDSALYLCASTSGGAEDEQFFGPGTRLTVL.

The rearrangement joins TRBV20-1 to TRBJ2-3; D is perhaps TRBD1 (6 bases). Trimming cost V 5 bases and J 5 bases, with 8 bases left between them. The CDR3 totals 11 residues. Germline values: CDR1 DFQATT, CDR2 SNEGSKA (reference sequence). CDR3: CSAGQLDTQYF. CDR3 DNA: TGCAGTGCTGGACAGTTAGATACGCAGTATTTT.

This chain joins TRBV27 and TRBJ1-6; D not certain. Germline-derived CDR1 and CDR2 are MNHEY and SMNVEV (reference sequence). V lost 0 bases to trimming and J lost 6 bases, with 6 bases between them. The CDR3 length is 14 residues. The CDR3: CASSLSIGNSPLHF. In DNA, the CDR3 is TGTGCCAGCAGTTTATCGATCGGTAATTCACCCCTCCACTTT.

In its sample, this clone was seen once. The chain joins TRBV28 to TRBJ2-7; no reliable D call. The V end was cut by 3 bases, the J end by 3 bases, with 12 bases between. CDR1 and CDR2 (germline): MDHEN, SYDVKM. This CDR3 region has 14 residues. The CDR3 DNA reads TGTGCCAGCAGTTTTTATGGCAACGACTACGAGCAGTACTTC. This codes for CASSFYGNDYEQYF.

Here the CDR3 reads CASSFGDRYEQYV. The CDR3 region has the DNA TGTGCCAGCAGCTTCGGGGATCGGTACGAGCAGTACGTC. The chain has TRBV5-4 and TRBJ2-7; possible D gene TRBD2, 5 bases. The CDR3 loop spans 13 amino acids. CDR1 and CDR2 from the germline V gene are SGHNT and YYREEE (reference sequence). The V end lost 2 bases, the J end lost 4 bases, and 10 bases lay between the germline ends.

The rearrangement uses TRBV30 and TRBJ2-7; 12 bases map to TRBD2. V was clipped by 0 bases and J by 4 bases; unmatched bases: 4. Germline V gene data show CDR1 as GTSNPN and CDR2 as SVGIG (reference sequence). The CDR3 has 15 residues. CDR3 sequence: CAWSVLAGGPYEQYF. CDR3 bases: TGTGCCTGGAGTGTCCTAGCGGGAGGGCCATACGAGCAGTACTTC. Variable domain in full (rest from reference TRBV30 and TRBJ2-7): SQTIHQWPATLVQPVGSPLSLECTVEGTSNPNLYWYRQAAGRGLQLLFYSVGIGQISSEVPQNLSASRPQDRQFILSSKKLLLSDSGFYLCAWSVLAGGPYEQYFGPGTRLTVT.

The gene calls are TRBV20-1 and TRBJ2-7; maybe TRBD1 (5 bases). CDR3 length equals 11 residues. Germline CDR1 is DFQATT and CDR2 is SNEGSKA (reference sequence). V was clipped by 5 bases and J by 5 bases, with 10 bases between them. CDR3 region: CSAPGQNEQYF. In DNA form, the CDR3 reads TGCAGTGCTCCAGGGCAAAACGAGCAGTACTTC.

The J gene is TRBJ2-5, the V gene TRBV5-1; D possibly corresponds to TRBD1 (6 bases). Germline CDR1 SGHRS, CDR2 YFSETQ. The germline V and J ends were trimmed by 4 bases and 1 base, with 14 bases remaining between them. The CDR3 has 15 residues. DNA of the CDR3: TGCGCCAGCAGCGTAGGACAGACACCCCAAGAGACCCAGTACTTC. This translates into CASSVGQTPQETQYF.

This sequence joins TRBV6-4 and TRBJ2-2, with D perhaps TRBD1 (5 bases). This CDR3 has 13 amino acids. Trimming took 4 bases from V and 7 from J, leaving 10 bases between them. Germline V gene data show CDR1 as MRHNA and CDR2 as SNTAGT. In DNA form, the CDR3 reads TGTGCCAGCAGTGTGACAGTCAACGGGGAGCTGTTTTTT. Protein: CASSVTVNGELFF.

On this clone itself: The identical CDR3 is also encoded by other nucleotide sequences in the sample. The CDR3 spells CSVDLRATGNYEQYF. The CDR3 DNA reads TGCAGCGTTGACCTTAGAGCGACAGGGAACTACGAGCAGTACTTC. The chain combines TRBV29-1 with TRBJ2-7, with 7 bases lining up with TRBD1. Germline values: CDR1 SQVTM, CDR2 ANQGSEA. CDR3 length equals 15 residues. V lost 3 bases to trimming and J lost 3 bases; unmatched junction nucleotides: 11.